This T cell receptor beta chain was sequenced for a study of beta chain features in type 1 diabetes. General observations from the study: TCRB CDR3 length was moderately but significantly reduced in all four CD4+ subsets of Type 1 diabetes patients.

With respect to this clone: The target antigen is unknown.

Germline assignment: CDR1 MDHEN and CDR2 SYDVKM. The germline V and J ends were trimmed by 4 bases and 0 bases, with 16 bases remaining between them. The CDR3 is made up of 16 amino acids. Expressed TCRB transcripts were sequenced after all isolated RNA was converted to cDNA. Only in-frame clones appear in the TCRdb table, and some are missing; sequencing was by immunoSEQ multiplex PCR. The repertoire consists of tens of thousands of clones, with under 60% occurring once and the leading ten covering 2% to 3%. The V gene is TRBV28, the J gene TRBJ2-7; the D gene is possibly TRBD1 (6 bases). Sequenced sample: Tregs from blood. This TCR came from a woman between 40 and 55 years old with type 1 diabetes. Written as DNA, the CDR3 is TGTGCCAGCAGTTCCCCGGACAGTCCGAGCTCCTACGAGCAGTACTTC. Its protein product is CASSSPDSPSSYEQYF.